This TCR beta chain came from a study of cytotoxic CD8 clonotypes in ibrutinib-treated CLL listed by TCRdb under 2021. With respect to the entire study: The cohort had about a dozen relapsed/refractory and more than 14 treatment-naive patients; some 17 were IGHV unmutated. The response samples were drawn at a median of approximately 11 months into treatment, with a range of about 6 to 36 months. An average of around 250,000 productive templates and around 100,000 productive rearrangements was obtained per sample. Cryopreserved peripheral blood mononuclear cells were collected before treatment, at response, and at either disease progression or sustained remission. Every remission and progressive disease sample was obtained while ibrutinib was still being received by the patients. Of the 70 to 100 people in the trial, about 25 had longitudinal samples available. Partial responses were observed in 24 patients and complete responses in 2; after a median follow-up of 68 months, remission was maintained in about 15 patients and progression was observed in approximately 12. The paper as a whole reports these results and caveats: Baseline clonality was found to be higher than that of age-matched healthy donors and was strongly correlated with circulating CD8+ T-cell counts. Clonality rose at ibrutinib response, remained stable during sustained remission, and dropped back toward baseline at progression. Public clonotypes were rare and either shrank or stayed stable during treatment, and the rise in clonality at ibrutinib response reflected expansion of private clonotypes. Lymph node repertoires were not examined, and the timing of sampling was not matched between patients in sustained remission and those whose disease progressed.

Per the publication, the time point label means: approximately eleven months on ibrutinib. For TCR beta library preparation, approximately 2.2 micrograms of genomic DNA were isolated from cryopreserved PBMCs. Longitudinal blood samples from CLL patients receiving ibrutinib monotherapy were subjected to high-throughput TCR beta sequencing. The patients took part in an open-label, single-center phase 2 trial of ibrutinib monotherapy. Inclusive of the bounding cysteine and phenylalanine, the CDR3 is 15 residues long. The only DNA kept is the CDR3, 45 bases in frame from the first base. V has 3 bases trimmed and J has 4 bases trimmed; junction bases matching no gene number 6. CDR1 and CDR2, looked up from the germline V gene (reference sequence), are SGHKS and YYEKEE. Each clonotype received, on average, about 9.7x coverage in deep resolution sequencing performed on a MiSeq, where the target depth lay between 1 in 1 million and 1 in 200,000 T cells. The immunoSEQ hsTCRB Kit was used to generate TCR beta libraries. From the authors' description of their analysis: ImmunoSEQ Data Assistant and ImmunoSEQ Analyzer were used for data analysis, and V, D and J genes were assigned according to IMGT definitions. Clonality, which ranges from 0 to 1, was calculated by subtracting the normalized Shannon entropy of productive rearrangement frequencies from one. Only overrepresented clonotypes making up at least 0.05% of each patient's repertoire were included in the public clonotype analysis. About a dozen age-matched healthy donor repertoires from immuneACCESS served as clonality controls. TCRdb obtained this table from immuneACCESS and retained in-frame rearrangements with V and J assigned. These tables miss some clones; where compared with another copy, unresolved V genes account for less than half of the shortfall, and the remainder is unexplained. V, J and clone size are those of that table, while D and trimming were read from the DNA. The sample contains over 120,000 clones, approximately 81% of them found a single time. The top ten clones comprise 9.5% to 15% of the sample.

Notes on this clone: Its antigen is still unknown. Base qualities were left out, and no much larger clone turns up one base away.

This TCR was sampled from a human donor with chronic lymphocytic leukemia. The material was PBMCs, obtained after 12 months of ibrutinib treatment. The rearrangement joined TRBV5-5 to TRBJ2-7; 11 bases in between match TRBD1. The DNA reads as follows: TGTGCCAGCAGCTGGACGGACAGGGGGCAGTACGAGCAGTACTTC. This codes for CASSWTDRGQYEQYF.